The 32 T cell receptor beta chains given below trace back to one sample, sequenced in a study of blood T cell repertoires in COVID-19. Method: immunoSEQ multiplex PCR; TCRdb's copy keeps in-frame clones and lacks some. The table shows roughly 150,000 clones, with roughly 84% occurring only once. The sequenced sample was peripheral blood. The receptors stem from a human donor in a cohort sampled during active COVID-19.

The CDR3 loop reads CASSQGFSPLHF. In nucleotides, the CDR3 is TGTGCCAGCAGTCAGGGGTTTTCACCCCTCCACTTT. This sequence joins TRBV4-2 and TRBJ1-6; possible D gene TRBD1, 6 bases. The CDR3 sequence is 12 residues long. Germline V CDR1 and CDR2: LGHNA, YNFKEQ. V was clipped by 6 bases and J by 9 bases, with 9 bases between them.

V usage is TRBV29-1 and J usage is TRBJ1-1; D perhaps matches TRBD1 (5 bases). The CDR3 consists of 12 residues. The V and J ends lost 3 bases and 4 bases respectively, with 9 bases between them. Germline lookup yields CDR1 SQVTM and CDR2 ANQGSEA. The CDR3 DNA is TGCAGCGTTGACAGGGTTATCACTGAAGCTTTCTTT. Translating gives CSVDRVITEAFF. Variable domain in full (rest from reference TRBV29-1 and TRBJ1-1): SAVISQKPSRDICQRGTSLTIQCQVDSQVTMMFWYRQQPGQSLTLIATANQGSEATYESGFVIDKFPISRPNLTFSTLTVSNMSPEDSSIYLCSVDRVITEAFFGQGTRLTVV.

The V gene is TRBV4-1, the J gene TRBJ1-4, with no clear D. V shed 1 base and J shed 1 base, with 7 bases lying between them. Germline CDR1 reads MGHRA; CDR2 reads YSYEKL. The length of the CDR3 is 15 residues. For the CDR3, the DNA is TGCGCCAGCAGCCAAGTCGGTATAACTAATGAAAAACTGTTTTTT. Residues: CASSQVGITNEKLFF.

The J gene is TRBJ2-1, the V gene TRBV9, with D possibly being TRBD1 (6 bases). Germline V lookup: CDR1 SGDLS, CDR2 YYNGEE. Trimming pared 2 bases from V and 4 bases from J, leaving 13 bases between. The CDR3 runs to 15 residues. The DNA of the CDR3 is TGTGCCAGCAGCGTTGCAGGACAGTCTTACAATGAGCAGTTCTTC. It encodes CASSVAGQSYNEQFF. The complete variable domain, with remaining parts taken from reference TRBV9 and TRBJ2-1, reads DSGVTQTPKHLITATGQRVTLRCSPRSGDLSVYWYQQSLDQGLQFLIQYYNGEERAKGNILERFSAQQFPDLHSELNLSSLELGDSALYFCASSVAGQSYNEQFFGPGTRLTVL.

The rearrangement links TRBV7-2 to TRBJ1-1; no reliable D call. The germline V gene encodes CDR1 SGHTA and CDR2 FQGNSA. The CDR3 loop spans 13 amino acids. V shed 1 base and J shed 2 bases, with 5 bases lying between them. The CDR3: CASSLVLNTEAFF. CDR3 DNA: TGTGCCAGCAGCTTAGTCCTAAACACTGAAGCTTTCTTT.

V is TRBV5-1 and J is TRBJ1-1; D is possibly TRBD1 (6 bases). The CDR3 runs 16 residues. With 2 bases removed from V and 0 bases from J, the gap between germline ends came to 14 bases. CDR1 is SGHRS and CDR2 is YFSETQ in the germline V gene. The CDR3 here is CASSFRRGTMNTEAFF. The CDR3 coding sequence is TGCGCCAGCAGCTTCCGCAGGGGTACCATGAACACTGAAGCTTTCTTT. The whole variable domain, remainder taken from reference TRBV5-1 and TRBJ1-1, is KAGVTQTPRYLIKTRGQQVTLSCSPISGHRSVSWYQQTPGQGLQFLFEYFSETQRNKGNFPGRFSGRQFSNSRSEMNVSTLELGDSALYLCASSFRRGTMNTEAFFGQGTRLTVV.

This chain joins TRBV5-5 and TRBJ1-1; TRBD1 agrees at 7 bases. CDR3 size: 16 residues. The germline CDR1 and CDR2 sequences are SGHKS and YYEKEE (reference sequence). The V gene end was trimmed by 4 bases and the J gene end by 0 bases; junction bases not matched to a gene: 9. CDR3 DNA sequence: TGTGCCAGCAGCCTGTTTGGGGGACAGATGAACACTGAAGCTTTCTTT. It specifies CASSLFGGQMNTEAFF.

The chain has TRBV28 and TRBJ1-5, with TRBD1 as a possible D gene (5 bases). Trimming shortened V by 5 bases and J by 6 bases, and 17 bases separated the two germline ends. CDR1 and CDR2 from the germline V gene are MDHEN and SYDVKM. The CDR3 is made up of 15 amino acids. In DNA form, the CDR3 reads TGTGCCAGCAGTGTCAGGCCGGGGGTTATTCAGCCCCAGCATTTT. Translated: CASSVRPGVIQPQHF.

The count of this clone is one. Here the CDR3 DNA reads TGTGCCAGCAGCTTGGGCAGCGGGGGATCGGAAACCCAGTACTTC. Translating gives CASSLGSGGSETQYF. This chain links TRBV5-6 with TRBJ2-5, with TRBD2 matching 8 bases. V dropped 0 bases and J dropped 8; count of bases not matched to a gene: 9. This CDR3 comprises 15 residues. Germline lookup yields CDR1 SGHDT and CDR2 YYEEEE.

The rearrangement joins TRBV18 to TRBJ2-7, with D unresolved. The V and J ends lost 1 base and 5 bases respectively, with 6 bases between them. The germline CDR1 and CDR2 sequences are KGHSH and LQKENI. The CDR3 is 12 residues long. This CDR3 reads CASSPRSDEQYF. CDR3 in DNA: TGTGCCAGCTCACCACGGTCGGACGAGCAGTACTTC.

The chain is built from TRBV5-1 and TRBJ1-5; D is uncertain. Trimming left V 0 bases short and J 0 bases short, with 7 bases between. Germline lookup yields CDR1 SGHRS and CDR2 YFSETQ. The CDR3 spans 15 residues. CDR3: CASSLGLFSNQPQHF. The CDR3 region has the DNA TGCGCCAGCAGCTTGGGACTTTTTAGCAATCAGCCCCAGCATTTT.

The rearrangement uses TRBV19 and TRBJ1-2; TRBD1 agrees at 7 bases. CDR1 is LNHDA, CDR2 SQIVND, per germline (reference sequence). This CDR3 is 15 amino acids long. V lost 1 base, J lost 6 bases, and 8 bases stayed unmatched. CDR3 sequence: CASSIGRDRGHGYTF. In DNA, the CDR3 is TGTGCCAGTAGTATAGGCCGGGACAGAGGGCATGGCTACACCTTC. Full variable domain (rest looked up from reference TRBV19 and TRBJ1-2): DGGITQSPKYLFRKEGQNVTLSCEQNLNHDAMYWYRQDPGQGLRLIYYSQIVNDFQKGDIAEGYSVSREKKESFPLTVTSAQKNPTAFYLCASSIGRDRGHGYTFGSGTRLTVV.

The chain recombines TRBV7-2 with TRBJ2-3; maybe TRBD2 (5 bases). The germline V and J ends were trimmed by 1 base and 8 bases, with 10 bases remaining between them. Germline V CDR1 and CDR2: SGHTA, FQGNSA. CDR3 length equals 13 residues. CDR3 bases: TGTGCCAGCAGCTTAGGGGCCGGAGGTACGCAGTATTTT. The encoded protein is CASSLGAGGTQYF.

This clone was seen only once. The CDR3 protein is CAITGRDRDYGYTF. CDR3 nucleotides: TGTGCCATCACCGGCCGGGACAGAGACTATGGCTACACCTTC. The chain is built from TRBV10-3 and TRBJ1-2; the match to TRBD1 covers 7 bases. This CDR3 has 14 amino acids. Germline CDR1 and CDR2: ENHRY and SYGVKD. J lost 3 bases, V lost 7 bases, and 8 bases had no gene match.

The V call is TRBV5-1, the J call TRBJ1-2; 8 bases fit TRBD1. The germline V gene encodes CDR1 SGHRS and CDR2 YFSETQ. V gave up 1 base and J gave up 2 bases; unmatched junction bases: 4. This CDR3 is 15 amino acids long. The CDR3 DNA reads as TGCGCCAGCAGCTTGTTGTCAGGGGGCAACTATGGCTACACCTTC. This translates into CASSLLSGGNYGYTF.

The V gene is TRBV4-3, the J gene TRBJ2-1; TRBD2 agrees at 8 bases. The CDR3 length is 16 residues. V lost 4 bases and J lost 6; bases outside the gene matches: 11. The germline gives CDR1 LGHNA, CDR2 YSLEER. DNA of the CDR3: TGCGCCAGCAGCCGGGGAGCGGGAGCCCCTAGCAATGAGCAGTTCTTC. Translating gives CASSRGAGAPSNEQFF.

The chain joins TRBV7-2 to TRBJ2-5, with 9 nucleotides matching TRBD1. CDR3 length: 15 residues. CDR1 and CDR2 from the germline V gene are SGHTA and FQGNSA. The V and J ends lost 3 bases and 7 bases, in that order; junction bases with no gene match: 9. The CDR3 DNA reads TGTGCCAGCAGCTTCTTCGGGACAGGGAGGGGGACCCAGTACTTC. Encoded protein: CASSFFGTGRGTQYF.

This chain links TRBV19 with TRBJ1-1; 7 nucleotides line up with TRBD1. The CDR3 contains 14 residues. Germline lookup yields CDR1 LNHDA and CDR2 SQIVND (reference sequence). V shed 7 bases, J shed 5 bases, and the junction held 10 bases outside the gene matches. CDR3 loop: CASTRGDSHTEAFF. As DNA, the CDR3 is TGTGCCAGTACCCGAGGGGACAGCCATACTGAAGCTTTCTTT.

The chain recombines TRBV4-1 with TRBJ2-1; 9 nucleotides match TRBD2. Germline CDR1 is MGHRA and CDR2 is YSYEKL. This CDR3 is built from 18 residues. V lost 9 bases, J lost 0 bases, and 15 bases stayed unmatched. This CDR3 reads CARNTGTSPRGSYNEQFF. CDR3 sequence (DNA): TGCGCCAGAAACACCGGGACTAGCCCTCGTGGCTCCTACAATGAGCAGTTCTTC.

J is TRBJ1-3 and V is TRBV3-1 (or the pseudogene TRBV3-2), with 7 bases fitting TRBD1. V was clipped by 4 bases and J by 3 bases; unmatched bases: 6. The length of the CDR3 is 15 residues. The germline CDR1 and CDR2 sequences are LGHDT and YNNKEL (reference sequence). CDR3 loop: CASSRQGKSGNTIYF. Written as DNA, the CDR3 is TGTGCCAGCAGCCGACAGGGTAAGAGTGGAAACACCATATATTTT.

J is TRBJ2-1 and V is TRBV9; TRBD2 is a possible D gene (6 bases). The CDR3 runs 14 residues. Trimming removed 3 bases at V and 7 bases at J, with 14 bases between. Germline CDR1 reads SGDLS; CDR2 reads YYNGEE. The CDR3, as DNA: TGTGCCAGCAGCGGGGCCCGGGGGAGAAATGAGCAGTTCTTC. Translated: CASSGARGRNEQFF.

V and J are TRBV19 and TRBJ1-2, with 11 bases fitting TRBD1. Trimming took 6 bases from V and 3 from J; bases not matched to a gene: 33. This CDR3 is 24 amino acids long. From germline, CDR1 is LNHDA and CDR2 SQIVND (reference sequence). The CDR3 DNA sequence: TGTGCCAGTAGCAATAATCTGCCGAACCGCGCCCAGCCGGGACAGGGGGTTGAGGACTATGGCTACACCTTC. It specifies CASSNNLPNRAQPGQGVEDYGYTF. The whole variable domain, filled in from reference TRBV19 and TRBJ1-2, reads DGGITQSPKYLFRKEGQNVTLSCEQNLNHDAMYWYRQDPGQGLRLIYYSQIVNDFQKGDIAEGYSVSREKKESFPLTVTSAQKNPTAFYLCASSNNLPNRAQPGQGVEDYGYTFGSGTRLTVV.

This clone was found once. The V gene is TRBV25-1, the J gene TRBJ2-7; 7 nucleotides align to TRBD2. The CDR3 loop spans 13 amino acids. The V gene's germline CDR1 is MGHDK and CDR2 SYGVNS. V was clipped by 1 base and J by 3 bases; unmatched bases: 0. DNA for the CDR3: TGTGCCAGCAGTGAATCGGGGGGCTACGAGCAGTACGTC. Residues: CASSESGGYEQYV.

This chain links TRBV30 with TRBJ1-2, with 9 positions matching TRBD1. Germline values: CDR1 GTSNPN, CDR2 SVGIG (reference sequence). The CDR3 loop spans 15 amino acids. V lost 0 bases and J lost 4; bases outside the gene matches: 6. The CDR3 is CAWSVGGTGFYGYTF. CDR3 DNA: TGTGCCTGGAGTGTGGGTGGGACAGGGTTCTATGGCTACACCTTC.

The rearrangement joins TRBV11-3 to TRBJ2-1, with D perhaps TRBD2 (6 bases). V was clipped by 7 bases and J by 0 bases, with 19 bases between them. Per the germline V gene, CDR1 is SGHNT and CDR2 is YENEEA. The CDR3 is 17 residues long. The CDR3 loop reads CASTPGLPFSSYNEQFF. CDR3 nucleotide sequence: TGTGCCAGCACCCCGGGACTTCCATTCTCCTCCTACAATGAGCAGTTCTTC. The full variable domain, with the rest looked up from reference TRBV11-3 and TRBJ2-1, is EAGVVQSPRYKIIEKKQPVAFWCNPISGHNTLYWYLQNLGQGPELLIRYENEEAVDDSQLPKDRFSAERLKGVDSTLKIQPAELGDSAVYLCASTPGLPFSSYNEQFFGPGTRLTVL.

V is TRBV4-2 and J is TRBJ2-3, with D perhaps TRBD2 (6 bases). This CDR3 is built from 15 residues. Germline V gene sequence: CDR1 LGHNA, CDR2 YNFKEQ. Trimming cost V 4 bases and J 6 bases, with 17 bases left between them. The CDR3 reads CASSPQTRNLDTQYF. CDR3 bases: TGTGCCAGCAGCCCCCAGACTAGGAATTTGGATACGCAGTATTTT.

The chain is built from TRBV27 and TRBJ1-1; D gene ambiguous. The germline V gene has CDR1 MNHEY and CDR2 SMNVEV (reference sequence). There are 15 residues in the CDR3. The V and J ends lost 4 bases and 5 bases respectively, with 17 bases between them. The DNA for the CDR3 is TGTGCCAGCAGTTGGGGTGGGGTTGCGGGGACTGAAGCTTTCTTT. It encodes CASSWGGVAGTEAFF.

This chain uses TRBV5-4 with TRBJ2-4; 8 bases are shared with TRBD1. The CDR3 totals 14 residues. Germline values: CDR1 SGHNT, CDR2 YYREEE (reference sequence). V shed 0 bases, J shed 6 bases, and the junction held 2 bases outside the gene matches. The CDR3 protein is CASSLGRGRNIQYF. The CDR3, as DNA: TGTGCCAGCAGCTTGGGCAGGGGGCGAAACATTCAGTACTTC.

The DNA for the CDR3 is TGTGCCAGCAGGGGAGGAGGGAAAGGGAAACTGTTTTTT. This codes for CASRGGGKGKLFF. The chain has TRBV7-9 and TRBJ1-4; no reliable D call. Germline loops: CDR1 SEHNR, CDR2 FQNEAQ (reference sequence). V was trimmed by 6 bases and J by 11 bases, leaving 16 bases between them. The CDR3 has 13 amino acids.

Here the CDR3 reads CSVRTGARGYEQYF. CDR3 sequence (DNA): TGCAGCGTCCGGACAGGGGCACGAGGCTACGAGCAGTACTTC. J is TRBJ2-7 and V is TRBV29-1; TRBD1 aligns across 9 bases. The CDR3 covers 14 residues. The V gene end was trimmed by 6 bases and the J gene end by 3 bases; junction bases not matched to a gene: 9. Per germline, CDR1 SQVTM and CDR2 ANQGSEA.

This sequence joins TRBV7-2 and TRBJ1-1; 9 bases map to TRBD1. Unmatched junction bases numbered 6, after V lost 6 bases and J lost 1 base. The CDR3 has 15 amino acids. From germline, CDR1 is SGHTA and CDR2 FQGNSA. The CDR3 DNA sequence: TGTGCCAGCAGAATAGGGACAGGGAAGAACACTGAAGCTTTCTTT. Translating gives CASRIGTGKNTEAFF.

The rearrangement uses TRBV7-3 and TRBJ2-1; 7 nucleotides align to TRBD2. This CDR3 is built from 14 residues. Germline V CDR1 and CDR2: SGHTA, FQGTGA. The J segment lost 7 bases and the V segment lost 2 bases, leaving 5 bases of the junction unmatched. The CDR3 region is CASSLAGVGNEQFF. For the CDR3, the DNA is TGTGCCAGCAGCTTAGCGGGAGTGGGGAATGAGCAGTTCTTC.